A selection of T cell receptor beta chains follows, all from one sample in a study of blood T cell repertoires in COVID-19. TCRdb's table, derived via immunoSEQ multiplex PCR, lists solely in-frame clones and lacks some. The sample contains about 70,000 clones, about 82% of which appear only once. Specimen: peripheral blood. The receptors here all came from an older woman with acute or convalescent COVID-19. The CDR3 runs from the conserved cysteine through the conserved F or W.

>TRBJ2-1|TRBV5-1
CASSPDRAREQFF
>TRBJ1-2|TRBV27
CASSDRGRGYGYTF
>TRBJ2-3|TRBV9
CASSVATGSTDTQYF
>TRBJ1-2|TRBV5-4
CASSVEATYGYTF
>TRBJ2-1|TRBV11-2
CASSIALSRGGLNEQFF
>TRBJ2-7|TRBV6-5
CASSYSTGVWSEQYF
>TRBJ2-7|TRBV6-2/TRBV6-3
CASSLGQEHDEQYF
>TRBJ1-1|TRBV10-3
CATSGGGEAFF
>TRBJ1-5|TRBV27
CASSFRGHSNQPQHF
>TRBJ2-3|TRBV30
CAWSARGRTDTQYF
>TRBJ1-1|TRBV5-1
CASSLAYRGRNTEAFF
>TRBJ1-1|TRBV3-1/TRBV3-2
CASSQEGARGTEAFF
>TRBJ1-1|TRBV6-5
CASSPDWRNTEAFF
>TRBJ1-4|TRBV6-4
CASPRGLGGRRKLFF
>TRBJ1-5|TRBV27
CASSAAGGGNQPQHF
>TRBJ2-7|TRBV28
CASKFRRLNYEQYF
>TRBJ1-1|TRBV9
CASSVASNTEAFF
>TRBJ2-1|TRBV11-2
CASSFVTPQGGRYNEQFF
>TRBJ1-2|TRBV28
CASTPGGQACTF
>TRBJ2-7|TRBV10-3
CAISEGTSGAYEQYF
>TRBJ2-1|TRBV2
CASSLTRTSGGMNEQFF
>TRBJ1-5|TRBV5-6
CASSLTFPPPGGVDQPQHF
>TRBJ1-3|TRBV28
CASSLPLAGASGNTIYF
>TRBJ1-1|TRBV12-3/TRBV12-4
CASRSQGNTEAFF
>TRBJ1-1|TRBV5-1
CASSLEPGVDAEAFF
>TRBJ1-5|TRBV3-1/TRBV3-2
CASSPSGGQPQHF
>TRBJ2-2|TRBV5-1
CASSLIRGNTGELFF
>TRBJ2-3|TRBV19
CASSIEGGLVSRAQYF
>TRBJ1-3|TRBV5-1
CASSLEVGAGNTIYF
>TRBJ1-4|TRBV18
CASSSPRQNANEKLFF
>TRBJ1-2|TRBV3-1/TRBV3-2
CASSPAAGSYYGYTF
>TRBJ2-2|TRBV2
CASIGDRTDTGELFF
>TRBJ2-5|TRBV25-1
CASSEYTGTETQYF
>TRBJ1-1|TRBV30
CAWRRDRITEAFF
>TRBJ2-7|TRBV7-2
CASSLGHLYEQYF
>TRBJ1-3|TRBV7-9
CASSPSYGVSTIYF
>TRBJ1-1|TRBV12-3/TRBV12-4
CASSLGGRAEAFF
>TRBJ1-2|TRBV29-1
CSVVGGQGYDNYGYTF
>TRBJ1-6|TRBV15
CATSRDLTLSLHF
>TRBJ1-4|TRBV18
CASSSTGGLEKLFF
>TRBJ1-1|TRBV4-2
CASSQVGGQGENTEAFF
>TRBJ1-3|TRBV7-9
CASSLGQAVSGNTIYF
>TRBJ1-2|TRBV5-1
CASSPDRARHPNYGYTF
>TRBJ1-5|TRBV19
CASSTTHRTVNQPQHF
>TRBJ2-7|TRBV6-4
CASSVAGTSATKLSYEQYF
>TRBJ1-3|TRBV5-1
CASRDNRGENTIYF
>TRBJ1-5|TRBV6-5
CASSYNGDRVRQPQHF
>TRBJ1-1|TRBV7-3
CASSLTVIEGQGNTEAFF
>TRBJ1-2|TRBV19
CASSIRQGSSTFNYGYTF
>TRBJ1-2|TRBV19
CASSNLGTDGGYTF
>TRBJ1-1|TRBV12-2
CASRFITRGGGWMAEAFF
>TRBJ1-6|TRBV30
CAWSQKGVLSVRRSPLHF
>TRBJ1-4|TRBV5-1
CASSLGDRHEKLFF
>TRBJ2-3|TRBV7-6
CASSLAATDTQYF